This TCR beta chain was identified in a study of cytomegalovirus exposure and HLA in healthy donors. Points from the study as a whole: Sequencing depth across donors, presence/absence analyses assumed, was roughly uniform. Per a later analysis, 15,000 to 20,000 TCR beta sequences showed association with HLA alleles at 0.05 false discovery rate.

Primers included in the PCR were 60 Vbeta and 13 Jbeta primers. The assay was immunoSEQ multiplex PCR, and TCRdb's table has in-frame clones only and misses some. The sample shows about 110,000 clones, roughly four fifths of them seen only once. In the case of this clone: The target antigen is unknown.

The receptor was derived from a man aged 55 to 70 in good health and CMV-seronegative. The sequenced sample was PBMCs.

The CDR3 sequence: CATSRVRGAKSYEQYF. The CDR3 DNA is TGTGCCACCAGCAGGGTTCGGGGGGCGAAATCCTACGAGCAGTACTTC. This chain uses TRBV15 with TRBJ2-7; maybe TRBD2 (7 bases). The V gene lost 3 bases and the J gene lost 1 base, with 16 bases spanning the gap. The CDR3 sequence is 16 residues long. In germline, CDR1 is LNHNV, CDR2 YYDKDF (reference sequence).